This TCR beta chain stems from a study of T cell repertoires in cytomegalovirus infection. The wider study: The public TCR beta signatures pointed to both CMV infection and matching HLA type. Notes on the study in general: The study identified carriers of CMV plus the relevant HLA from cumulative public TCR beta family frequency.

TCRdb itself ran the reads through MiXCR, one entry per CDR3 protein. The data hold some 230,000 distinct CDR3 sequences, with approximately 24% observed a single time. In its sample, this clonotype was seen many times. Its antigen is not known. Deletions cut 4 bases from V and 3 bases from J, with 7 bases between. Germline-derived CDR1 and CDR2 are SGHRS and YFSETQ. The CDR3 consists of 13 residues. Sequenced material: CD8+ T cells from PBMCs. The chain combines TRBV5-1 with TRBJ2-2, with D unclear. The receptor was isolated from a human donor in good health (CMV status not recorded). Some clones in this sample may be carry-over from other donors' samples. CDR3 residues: CASSPGYTGELFF. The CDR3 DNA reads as TGCGCCAGCAGCCCTGGATACACCGGGGAGCTGTTTTTT.